This T cell receptor (beta chain) was captured by sequencing in a study of cytomegalovirus exposure and HLA in healthy donors (dated by TCRdb to between 2016 and 2019). About the study as a whole: An earlier analysis of approximately 550 of the donors reported 250 to 300 Gb of sequence data and some 120 million unique TCR beta sequences from 150 million to 200 million T cells. An earlier analysis of around 640 of the donors used high-throughput TCR beta sequencing to judge whether each TCR beta V gene segment behaved as functional or pseudogenic. Alongside the repertoire data, information on donor age, sex, ethnicity and CMV serostatus was compiled. Along with the approximately 700-subject first cohort, a separate validation cohort of approximately 110 different subjects was used. The study profiled the T cell repertoires of hundreds of subjects by immunosequencing and related them to cytomegalovirus serostatus. Among about 400 genotyped donors of the cohort, an average of approximately 240,000 unique TCR beta nucleotide sequences was sequenced per donor, of which about 18% were non-productive. The study was designed to test whether signatures of past pathogen exposure could be identified by cataloging public T cell receptors. A later genetic analysis used genome-wide SNP genotypes for about 60% of the 666 donors, treating that subset as a discovery cohort. About 300 gigabases of sequencing data and 91 million or so unique TCR sequences made up an early release that covered under 750 HLA-typed donors. Because of strong linkage in the cohort, five DR-DQ haplotypes were treated as single units for association and clustering. To predict cytomegalovirus infection status, the study brought together high-throughput TCR immunosequencing, statistical association of individual TCRs with disease status, and machine learning. Every repertoire in the discovery cohort had been generated on one and the same sequencing platform. The number of typed donors differed by locus: about 629-630 for A, B, C, DRB1 and DQB1; 500 to 550 for DQA1; over 600 for DPA1; and some 430 for DPB1. To study patterns of TCR occurrence, a later analysis re-analyzed previously published TCR beta repertoires from several hundred donors and added high-resolution HLA genotyping. Among the approximately 430 genotyped donors, more than 70% belonged to the genetic ancestry cluster associated with self-reported Caucasian donors. HLA typing covered class I and class II loci at four-digit resolution. In the later analysis, no new phenotypic data were used to find candidate immune exposures; instead, reliance was placed on TCR beta sequences and their occurrence across donors.

In total, just over 650 healthy bone marrow donors made up the cohort. At the time of sampling, all cohort members were nominally healthy, though unrecorded immune exposures were likely present. The donor tested CMV seronegative, placing the donor among the 300 to 400 seronegative members of the cohort. A peripheral blood sample was provided by each donor, and peripheral blood mononuclear cells were used for TCR beta sequencing. The Qiagen DNeasy Blood Extraction Kit was used to extract genomic DNA from the blood cell samples. Worth noting for this clone: Its antigen is unknown. Base quality data are lacking; no much larger clone is found one base away.

Library creation used the immunoSEQ multiplex PCR assay. The multiplex PCR relied on a mix of 60 forward primers for TCR Vbeta segments and 13 reverse primers for TCR Jbeta segments. A multiplex PCR assay on genomic DNA amplified the CDR3 region of rearranged TCR beta genes. On the Illumina HiSeq System, the amplified TCR beta libraries were sequenced as 87-base-pair reads. From the authors' description of their analysis: A later analysis tallied roughly 76 million unique TCR beta chains across the 600 to 700 repertoires, and some 10 million of those chains were shared by two or more donors. Raw reads were error-corrected and collapsed into unique sequences with a nearest-neighbor algorithm that merged closely related sequences to remove PCR and sequencing errors. V, D and J gene segments were assigned by aligning CDR3 sequences to IMGT reference sequences. Each retained sequence needed at least a six-nucleotide match to both a V gene segment and a J gene segment. Rearrangements were called productive when the CDR3 lacked stop codons and stayed in frame with V and J; all others were non-productive. CDR3 was defined according to IMGT convention as the region running from the second conserved V-encoded cysteine to the conserved J-encoded phenylalanine. In an earlier analysis of roughly 610 of the donors, sequences lacking an unambiguous match to a single V gene segment were excluded. An earlier analysis of about 600 of the donors called V segments functional above 56.7% productive rearrangements and segregating when the between-donor standard deviation exceeded 5%. A statistical classification framework was built to diagnose cytomegalovirus status from the catalog of TCR beta chain sequences. V and J gene assignment, in a later analysis, came from comparing TCR nucleotide sequences with IMGT/GENE-DB human TR gene sequences. In a later analysis, CDR3 sequences and most-parsimonious VDJ recombination scenarios were assigned using the TCRdist pipeline. In a later analysis, every TCR beta chain was defined by the combination of its CDR3 amino acid sequence and its V-gene family, and reads without a unique V-gene family were dropped. In a later analysis, 450 to 600 highly shared, low-generation-probability nucleotide sequences were removed to address suspected cross-contamination and a sequencing artifact. In a later analysis, a clonal expansion index for each public chain was calculated from normalized within-repertoire ranks of inferred template counts. A later analysis computed generation probabilities with a VDJ recombination model fitted to out-of-frame rearrangements, and checked the results against IGoR. In a later analysis, hypergeometric tests were used to score TCR-TCR, TCR-HLA and TCR-CMV co-occurrence, with a repertoire-size bias correction applied to TCR pairs. In a later analysis, false discovery rates were estimated by permuting HLA or CMV assignments 20 times. In a later analysis, co-occurring TCRs were grouped using DBSCAN, with TCRdist sequence similarity added in when clustering inside HLA-allele-positive subsets. Repertoires with fewer than 30,000 or more than 120,000 public chains were left out of co-occurrence clustering, as were several repertoires with anomalous nucleotide sharing. TCRdb limited this immuneACCESS table to in-frame rearrangements with V and J called. A share of clones is missing; checked studies link under half to unresolved V genes, and the rest is unexplained. The V and J calls and clone size come from that table; D and trimming were worked out from the DNA. The sample profile shows some 220,000 clones; roughly 78% of them were found once. The biggest ten clones account for 0.47% of the sample.

The CDR3 covers 15 residues, taking in both the cysteine and the phenylalanine. This entry keeps only the CDR3 DNA: 45 bases, framed from base 1. The CDR1 and CDR2 encoded by the germline V gene are SGHRS and YFSETQ. The junction shows trimming of 1 base on V and 6 bases on J, and the gene matches do not reach 8 bases of it. General study outcomes and caveats: A later analysis reported that several top co-occurrence clusters appeared linked to parvovirus B19, influenza, CMV and Epstein-Barr virus. Because the 87-base-pair reads could not distinguish some IMGT-functional V segments, including TRBV6-2 and TRBV6-3, those segments were excluded. Correlated functional status among segregating V segments might reflect linkage disequilibrium, but an unknown experimental factor could not be ruled out. In the study, some 160 TCR beta chains were listed as associated with cytomegalovirus. Most TCR sequences were observed very rarely across donors, whereas some public TCRs were present in many individuals. Cytomegalovirus status was reported to be diagnosed by the classifier with high specificity and sensitivity in both the original and validation cohorts. Roughly uniform sequencing depth across donors was assumed in presence/absence analyses, although this assumption may not hold. Assigning TCR associations to individual alleles was difficult when HLA alleles, especially DR and DQ, strongly co-occurred. Because HLA typing was missing for some donors at each locus, association tests included only the typed subset. A few of the identified cytomegalovirus-associated TCR beta chains were confirmed in vitro to be specific for cytomegalovirus antigens. The sequencing pipeline was judged likely to have produced a cluster of highly shared sequence variants as a technical artifact. A further reported finding was that TCR beta sequences accurately predicted the HLA-A and HLA-B alleles for most subjects in the first cohort. Compared with the approximately 670-donor mean, donors in an Asian-associated ancestry cluster had fewer N-insertions in productive TCRs, according to a later genetic analysis. The cohort was sequenced for TCR beta chains only, and without alpha or paired-chain data the features that could be detected were limited. A later analysis found that TCR association rates varied across HLA loci, with DRB1 alleles showing the most associated TCRs and HLA-C alleles the fewest. The authors suggested that the approach could potentially be extended to other disease states and immunological phenotypes. Specific HLA alleles were associated with roughly 17,000 TCR beta sequences at a false discovery rate of 0.05 in a later analysis. A later analysis found that HLA-associated TCR beta chains were more clonally expanded and had lower generation probabilities than equally common non-associated chains. Some 16 rarely observed V segments, including chromosome 9 orphons, were excluded from the earlier analysis of approximately 600 of the donors because counts were too low. V-gene and J-gene trimming of TCR beta chains was associated with a missense DCLRE1C variant in a later genetic analysis, and the association was replicated in an independent cohort. Broadly in line with IMGT annotations, most TCR beta V segments showed up in productive rearrangements about 87% or about 30% of the time in an earlier analysis of a few hundred of the donors. Immune exposure information for the cohort was limited to CMV serostatus. A later analysis found that most CMV-associated TCR beta chains appeared HLA-restricted, with HLA associations seemingly driven largely by CMV exposure.

The receptor was isolated from a boy aged 5 to 17 in good health and CMV-seronegative. Sequences were obtained from PBMCs. The V and J segments used are TRBV5-1 and TRBJ2-3, and 7 bases in between align with TRBD2. The CDR3 loop reads CASSLSAGPRDTQYF. The sequence in DNA is TGCGCCAGCAGCTTGTCAGCGGGACCCCGGGATACGCAGTATTTT. Reference TRBV5-1 and TRBJ2-3 genes cover what lies past the CDR3, so the full variable domain is KAGVTQTPRYLIKTRGQQVTLSCSPISGHRSVSWYQQTPGQGLQFLFEYFSETQRNKGNFPGRFSGRQFSNSRSEMNVSTLELGDSALYLCASSLSAGPRDTQYFGPGTRLTVL.